This is a list of T cell receptor beta chains from one sample in a study of T cell changes during pregnancy in multiple sclerosis. Profiling relied on immunoSEQ multiplex PCR, and the TCRdb table lists in-frame clones only, not all of them. The sample includes tens of thousands of clones, about 92% of them seen just once. This material consisted of peripheral blood, taken before pregnancy. All receptors come from a female donor with multiple sclerosis, enrolled in a pregnancy study. Both conserved end residues are part of each CDR3. Fields, in order: CDR3 DNA, CDR3 protein, V gene, J gene, clone size, D gene. A D gene is named only where the DNA matches it firmly. Clone size is given for some rows only: seen once, a few or many times, or a class if the clone is expanded.

TGTGCCAGCAGCCAAGATAGCAGGGGGCAGTATGGCTACACCTTC	CASSQDSRGQYGYTF	TRBV14	TRBJ1-2	once	TRBD1
TGCGCCAGCAGCCAAGGCCTGAGCGGGATTGGGGACTACGAGCAGTACTTC	CASSQGLSGIGDYEQYF	TRBV4-3	TRBJ2-7	once	TRBD2
TGTGCCATCAGCGACACAGGGAAGGACGAGCAGTACTTC	CAISDTGKDEQYF	TRBV10-3	TRBJ2-7	.	.
TGTGCCAGCAGTGGGGACAGGGGCCTCACTAACTATGGCTACACCTTC	CASSGDRGLTNYGYTF	TRBV2	TRBJ1-2	.	TRBD1
TGTGCCAGCAGCCGGACTAGCGGCTCCTACGAGCAGTACTTC	CASSRTSGSYEQYF	TRBV11-2	TRBJ2-7	.	TRBD2
TGTGCCAGCAGTGGTCGGTCCGGGCAGTTCTTC	CASSGRSGQFF	TRBV25-1	TRBJ2-1	.	.
TGTGCCAGCAGTTCCCGAGGGGGGGCCGGGGAAAAACTGTTTTTT	CASSSRGGAGEKLFF	TRBV28	TRBJ1-4	.	.
TGTGCCAGCAGCGAACCACCGGGACTAGCAAATGAGCAGTTCTTC	CASSEPPGLANEQFF	TRBV5-4	TRBJ2-1	.	TRBD2
TGTGCCGTTGATCGCGGGGTAGGGATTGAAGCTTTCTTT	CAVDRGVGIEAFF	TRBV6-1	TRBJ1-1	once	.
TGCAGTGCCGAACAGGGAAACACCATATATTTT	CSAEQGNTIYF	TRBV20-1	TRBJ1-3	.	.
TGTGCCAGCAGCCGGACAGGGGTTGAGTATCAGCCCCAGCATTTT	CASSRTGVEYQPQHF	TRBV6-6	TRBJ1-5	.	TRBD1
TGTGCCAGCAGACCCGGACAGAGGGGCTATGGCTACACCTTC	CASRPGQRGYGYTF	TRBV28	TRBJ1-2	.	.
TGTGCCAGCAGCTTAGAAGGGACTAGCGGGAGTAGGGCGCAGTACTTC	CASSLEGTSGSRAQYF	TRBV7-2	TRBJ2-7	.	TRBD2
TGTGCCAGCAGTGAAGCGCATTACGAGCAGTACTTC	CASSEAHYEQYF	TRBV6-1	TRBJ2-7	.	.
TGCGCCAGCAGCCAAGGAGGTATTGGGGCCAACGTCCTGACTTTC	CASSQGGIGANVLTF	TRBV4-3	TRBJ2-6	.	.
TGTGCCAGCAGCTTGGGGACTAGCGGGGATACGCAGTATTTT	CASSLGTSGDTQYF	TRBV7-2	TRBJ2-3	.	TRBD2
TGTGCCAGCAGTTTGACCGGGACTAGGGGGTTGAATGAGCAGTTCTTC	CASSLTGTRGLNEQFF	TRBV27	TRBJ2-1	.	TRBD2
TGTGCCAGCAGCTTAGGGTCGACAGGGAACACAGATACGCAGTATTTT	CASSLGSTGNTDTQYF	TRBV7-3	TRBJ2-3	.	TRBD1
TGTGCCAGCGGGACAGGGGTTGGCGAGCAGTACTTC	CASGTGVGEQYF	TRBV28	TRBJ2-7	.	TRBD1
TGTGCCAGCAGCAATTCCAATTACGAGCAGTACTTC	CASSNSNYEQYF	TRBV6-5	TRBJ2-7	.	.
TGTGCCAGCAGTTACGCAGGGGGCTACGAGCAGTACTTC	CASSYAGGYEQYF	TRBV6-5	TRBJ2-7	.	TRBD1
TGTGCCAGTAGTCCAGGCGTCTATGGCTACACCTTC	CASSPGVYGYTF	TRBV19	TRBJ1-2	.	.
TGTGCCAGCAGTGGGGGATCGGGACTAGCTCCAGATACGCAGTATTTT	CASSGGSGLAPDTQYF	TRBV25-1	TRBJ2-3	.	TRBD2
TGTGCCAGCAGCTTGGCGCTGGGAGGGAACACTGAAGCTTTCTTT	CASSLALGGNTEAFF	TRBV5-6	TRBJ1-1	.	.
TGTGCCATCAGTGACGGGCCGGGACAGAGGCCAGGAAACACCATATATTTT	CAISDGPGQRPGNTIYF	TRBV10-3	TRBJ1-3	.	TRBD1
.	CASSSSGRRYEQYF	TRBV28	TRBJ2-7	.	.
TGTGCCAGCAGCTTAGGGACTAGCGGGAGGGATGAGCAGTTCTTC	CASSLGTSGRDEQFF	TRBV7-9	TRBJ2-1	.	TRBD2
TGTGCCAGCAGCTTGGAGGGGACTAGCGGCTACGAGCAGTACTTC	CASSLEGTSGYEQYF	TRBV5-6	TRBJ2-7	.	TRBD2
TGTGCCAGTTCGGGACAGAGAAACACTGAAGCTTTCTTT	CASSGQRNTEAFF	TRBV2	TRBJ1-1	.	TRBD1
TGCAGCGTCCTTGAACAGGGGGCACTGGGCTACACCTTC	CSVLEQGALGYTF	TRBV29-1	TRBJ1-2	.	TRBD1
TGTGCCAGCAGTTACCTCGGACAGATTCAAGAGACCCAGTACTTC	CASSYLGQIQETQYF	TRBV6-5	TRBJ2-5	.	.
TGTGCCAGCAGCTATACGGGGACTAGCGGGAACAATGAGCAGTTCTTC	CASSYTGTSGNNEQFF	TRBV9	TRBJ2-1	.	TRBD2
TGTGCCAGCAGTTTAGGCACCGGGACAGTTAACACCGGGGAGCTGTTTTTT	CASSLGTGTVNTGELFF	TRBV28	TRBJ2-2	.	TRBD1